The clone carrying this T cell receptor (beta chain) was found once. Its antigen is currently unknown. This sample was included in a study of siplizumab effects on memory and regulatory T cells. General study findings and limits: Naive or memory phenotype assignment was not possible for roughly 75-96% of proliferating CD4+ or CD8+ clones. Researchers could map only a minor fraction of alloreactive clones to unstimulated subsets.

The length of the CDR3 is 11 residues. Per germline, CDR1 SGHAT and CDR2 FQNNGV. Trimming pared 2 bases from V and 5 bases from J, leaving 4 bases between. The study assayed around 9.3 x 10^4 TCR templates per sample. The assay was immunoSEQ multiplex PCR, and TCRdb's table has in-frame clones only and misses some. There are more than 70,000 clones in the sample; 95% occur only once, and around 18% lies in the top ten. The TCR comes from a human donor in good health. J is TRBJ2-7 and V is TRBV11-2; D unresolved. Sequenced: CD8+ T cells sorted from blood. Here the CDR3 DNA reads TGTGCCAGCAGCTTATATGACGAGCAGTACTTC. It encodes CASSLYDEQYF.